This T cell receptor (beta chain) was obtained from a study of beta chain features in type 1 diabetes. The study reverse transcribed the entire isolated RNA, so it sequenced expressed TCRB transcripts. Naive, central memory and regulatory T cell samples averaged roughly 3.4 million immunoSEQ reads each. Sequenced by immunoSEQ multiplex PCR; TCRdb stores in-frame clones only, minus some. The repertoire holds 250,000 or so clones, with around 68% as singletons. As for this clone: Its target is unknown. It is unclear where the CDR3 begins or ends on the DNA, so no DNA is shown, and the CDR3 is as TCRdb lists it.

Study-wide findings and caveats: In type 1 diabetes patients, VDJ junctions had fewer insertions; deletions at these junctions were more frequent.

CDR1 is SGHRS, CDR2 YFSETQ, per germline. The CDR3 spans 13 residues, counting both ends. The TCR comes from a young man in good health. The V call is TRBV5-1, the J call TRBJ2-2; the D call in the table, TRBD2, was not verified against the DNA. Sequencing was done on a sample of naive CD4+ T cells from blood. The CDR3 loop is CASSFRRAGELFF.